The text below deals with one TCR beta chain. This sample is part of a study of CD8 T cells in Susac syndrome. Healthy donors formed controls matched for age and sex. With random hexamers, reverse transcription was performed on 0.5 to 1 ug of RNA. A multiplex approach, immunoSEQ multiplex PCR, amplified TCR beta CDR3 across 54 Vbeta and 13 Jbeta. TCRdb redid the calling of the immunoSEQ multiplex PCR reads with MiXCR, one entry per CDR3 protein. Here the sample spans 180,000 or so distinct CDR3 sequences, around 94% being singletons. The TCR comes from a human donor in good health. Specimen: CD4+ T cells from PBMCs.

In nucleotides, the CDR3 is TGTGCCTGGAGTGGGGGTCCGGGTTCACCCCTCCACTTT. Its translation is CAWSGGPGSPLHF. The chain couples TRBV30 to TRBJ1-6, with D hard to call. The CDR3 contains 13 residues. Germline assignment: CDR1 GTSNPN and CDR2 SVGIG (reference sequence). The ends were cut back, 1 base at V and 9 bases at J, with 10 bases in the middle.